Listed here are 26 T cell receptor beta chains from one sample, sequenced in a study of spatial heterogeneity in lung cancer. Study results and caveats: Higher tumor mutation counts went along with higher counts of expanded intratumoral alpha and beta TCRs.

These receptors' antigens are unknown. The time point denotes: sample taken at primary tumor resection. TCRdb re-analysed the 5' RACE reads in MiXCR, keeping a single row per CDR3 protein. The sample shows 18,000 or so distinct CDR3 sequences, 8.5% to 10% of them seen only once. Sequences were derived from lung tumor tissue, sampled at surgery. The receptors were sampled from a female donor with early-stage non-small cell lung cancer.

This clonotype was observed many times. This beta chain is off target for a library built for alpha chains, so its abundance means little. The gene calls are TRBV10-3 and TRBJ2-1; D gene uncertain. The CDR3 has 15 residues. Germline lookup yields CDR1 ENHRY and CDR2 SYGVKD. The V end lost 3 bases, the J end lost 0 bases, and 9 bases lay between the germline ends. Here the CDR3 DNA reads TGTGCCATCAGTGACAGCGCTTCCTCCTACAATGAGCAGTTCTTC. Its translation: CAISDSASSYNEQFF.

This clonotype was found a few times. Since the library was made to target alpha chains, this beta chain is a stray read and its abundance is not meaningful. This rearrangement joins TRBV12-3 or TRBV12-4 to TRBJ1-6; D is undetermined. Trimming removed 5 bases at V and 7 bases at J, with 12 bases between. CDR3 length: 14 residues. The CDR3, as DNA: TGTGCCAGCAGTCTGGAACTCGCCAATTCACCCCTCCACTTT. This sequence encodes CASSLELANSPLHF.

Comment on this clonotype: This beta chain appears as a stray read in a library generated for alpha chains; its size is not informative. This chain connects TRBV19 to TRBJ2-3; TRBD1 is a possible D gene (6 bases). Per germline, CDR1 LNHDA and CDR2 SQIVND (reference sequence). The CDR3 totals 21 residues. Trimming cost V 3 bases and J 0 bases, with 28 bases left between them. The DNA of the CDR3 is TGTGCCAGTAGTATGTATAAGAAGTTGTGGGGGCCTTTTCCTAGCACAGATACGCAGTATTTT. This sequence encodes CASSMYKKLWGPFPSTDTQYF.

To note about this clonotype: Being off target in a library aimed at alpha chains, this beta chain has a size of little meaning. This chain's CDR3 is CSARPWGEQYF. CDR3 DNA sequence: TGCAGTGCTAGACCGTGGGGCGAGCAGTACTTC. The gene calls are TRBV20-1 and TRBJ2-7; D uncertain. Germline-derived CDR1 and CDR2 are DFQATT and SNEGSKA (reference sequence). This CDR3 has 11 residues. Trimming removed 2 bases from V and 6 bases from J, with 8 bases in between.

Comments on this clonotype: This beta chain is a stray sequence in a library constructed for alpha chains; its clone size is not meaningful. The rearrangement joins TRBV6-1 to TRBJ1-5; D ambiguous. Germline V lookup: CDR1 MNHNS, CDR2 SASEGT. V lost 7 bases and J lost 2, with 15 bases in between. The CDR3 contains 15 residues. CDR3 DNA: TGTGCCAGCAACCCTACATGGGGAGGCAATCAGCCCCAGCATTTT. Translated: CASNPTWGGNQPQHF.

This clonotype was seen a few times. A library made for alpha chains picked up this beta chain off target, so its size means little. The chain links TRBV28 to TRBJ2-5; TRBD1 might be the D (5 bases). The ends were cut back, 5 bases at V and 4 bases at J, with 8 bases in the middle. Per the germline V gene, CDR1 is MDHEN and CDR2 is SYDVKM. CDR3 length: 12 amino acids. The CDR3: CASSHRRETQYF. As DNA, the CDR3 is TGTGCCAGCAGTCACAGGAGAGAGACCCAGTACTTC.

Note on this clonotype: For a library built for alpha chains, this beta chain is a stray read; little rests on its size. This chain joins TRBV20-1 and TRBJ2-2, with TRBD1 identical over 7 bases. V shed 4 bases and J 6 bases; nucleotides not matched to a gene: 8. CDR1 is DFQATT, CDR2 SNEGSKA, per germline (reference sequence). The CDR3 contains 14 residues. This CDR3 reads CSATGTANSGELFF. DNA for the CDR3: TGCAGTGCTACCGGGACAGCAAACTCCGGGGAGCTGTTTTTT.

A remark on this clonotype: As an off-target read in a library built for alpha chains, this beta chain has a frequency of little significance. This chain uses TRBV29-1 with TRBJ1-2, with D hard to call. The V end was cut by 7 bases, the J end by 3 bases, with 15 bases between. Germline V lookup: CDR1 SQVTM, CDR2 ANQGSEA. The CDR3 has 13 residues. The DNA of the CDR3 is TGCAGCGCCTACAGTACGAGGGACTATGGCTACACCTTC. Amino acids: CSAYSTRDYGYTF.

This clonotype was detected a few times. Since the library was made to target alpha chains, this beta chain is a stray read and its abundance is not meaningful. V usage is TRBV7-2 and J usage is TRBJ2-7; D might be TRBD1 or TRBD2, each matching 5 bases. The V end lost 7 bases, the J end lost 0 bases, and 13 bases lay between the germline ends. Germline V lookup: CDR1 SGHTA, CDR2 FQGNSA. The CDR3 length is 14 residues. CDR3 region: CASTRDLHSYEQYF. The CDR3 DNA sequence: TGTGCCAGCACCCGGGACCTTCACTCCTACGAGCAGTACTTC.

This clonotype occurred a few times. A library made for alpha chains picked up this beta chain off target, so its size means little. The chain combines TRBV4-3 with TRBJ1-3; D unclear. The V end was cut by 4 bases, the J end by 2 bases, with 12 bases between. CDR3 size: 15 residues. Germline loops: CDR1 LGHNA, CDR2 YSLEER. CDR3 in DNA: TGCGCCAGCAGCCTAGGAAGTGGCGCTGGAAACACCATATATTTT. This sequence encodes CASSLGSGAGNTIYF.

This clonotype was observed at least ten times. This beta chain appears as a stray read in a library generated for alpha chains; its size is not informative. The chain joins TRBV9 to TRBJ1-6; D may be TRBD1 (5 bases). Germline V gene lookup returns CDR1 SGDLS and CDR2 YYNGEE. Trimming removed 3 bases from V and 5 bases from J, with 9 bases in between. The CDR3 sequence is 14 residues long. In DNA form, the CDR3 reads TGTGCCAGCAGCGAGGGGCCTCATAATTCACCCCTCCACTTT. Translation: CASSEGPHNSPLHF.

By proportion, this clonotype is medium-sized (0.01 to 0.1%). This beta chain was picked up by a library intended for alpha chains and is off target, so its count carries little meaning. The chain carries TRBV7-2 and TRBJ2-3, with no clear D. Trimming cost V 1 base and J 2 bases, with 10 bases left between them. The CDR3 is made up of 15 amino acids. CDR1 and CDR2 (germline): SGHTA, FQGNSA. For the CDR3, the DNA is TGTGCCAGCAGCTTAGAAACAGCATCCACAGATACGCAGTATTTT. Encoded protein: CASSLETASTDTQYF.

With respect to this clonotype: In a library made to pick up alpha chains, this beta chain is a stray read with a size that means little. The CDR3 nucleotides read TGCAGCGTTGATCAGGGGGGTTGGTTTACTGAAGCTTTCTTT. Protein product: CSVDQGGWFTEAFF. V and J are TRBV29-1 and TRBJ1-1; 7 bases map to TRBD1. The V segment lost 3 bases and the J segment 5 bases; nucleotides outside the gene matches: 9. Germline V gene sequence: CDR1 SQVTM, CDR2 ANQGSEA. The CDR3 loop spans 14 amino acids.

As for this clonotype: For a library built for alpha chains, this beta chain is a stray read; little rests on its size. The chain combines TRBV7-3 with TRBJ1-6; 7 bases align to TRBD1. V shed 5 bases, J shed 7 bases, and the junction held 5 bases outside the gene matches. From germline, CDR1 is SGHTA and CDR2 FQGTGA. The CDR3 totals 14 residues. CDR3 loop: CASSPGQANSPLHF. The CDR3 DNA sequence: TGTGCCAGCAGCCCCGGACAGGCCAATTCACCCCTCCACTTT.

Comments on this clonotype: This beta chain slipped into a library made for alpha chains as a stray read, so its size is not meaningful. V usage is TRBV28 and J usage is TRBJ1-2, with a tentative D call TRBD1 (5 bases). Trimming removed 4 bases at V and 0 bases at J, with 12 bases between. The CDR3 has 15 residues. The germline V gene encodes CDR1 MDHEN and CDR2 SYDVKM. The DNA of the CDR3 is TGTGCCAGCAGTTCCCAGGGAATAGCTAACTATGGCTACACCTTC. Protein product: CASSSQGIANYGYTF.

In its sample, this clonotype was seen a few times. This beta chain is an unintended read in a library built for alpha chains; its size means little. The chain uses TRBV12-3 or TRBV12-4 and TRBJ1-6; 8 bases are shared with TRBD1. CDR3 size: 15 residues. After removal of 6 bases from V and 4 bases from J, the junction contained 5 bases not matched to a gene. DNA of the CDR3: TGTGCCAGCAGGCAGGACAGGGCTTATAATTCACCCCTCCACTTT. It specifies CASRQDRAYNSPLHF.

For this clonotype: Little can be read into the size of this beta chain, an off-target read in a library designed for alpha chains. The chain recombines TRBV7-2 with TRBJ1-1; 9 nucleotides align to TRBD1. The ends lost 4 bases at V and 10 bases at J; junction bases unmatched: 7. This CDR3 is built from 13 residues. Germline V gene data show CDR1 as SGHTA and CDR2 as FQGNSA. This CDR3 is CASSSTGQGRAFF. The CDR3 region has the DNA TGTGCCAGCAGCTCCACGGGACAGGGTCGAGCTTTCTTT.

In regard to this clonotype: A read error is possible here, since a much larger clone lies one base away. With the library built for alpha chains, this beta chain is off target and its frequency is not meaningful. The chain links TRBV5-1 to TRBJ2-2; 7 bases are a match to TRBD1. This CDR3 is 14 amino acids long. Germline lookup yields CDR1 SGHRS and CDR2 YFSETQ. The CDR3 reads CVSSPGQAAGELFF. The CDR3 nucleotides are TGCGTCAGCAGCCCTGGACAGGCGGCCGGGGAGCTGTTTTTT.

A note on this clonotype: Being one base from a much bigger clone, this may be a read error. This beta chain was picked up by a library intended for alpha chains and is off target, so its count carries little meaning. The V gene is TRBV5-6, the J gene TRBJ1-1; D is possibly TRBD1 (5 bases). This CDR3 contains 13 residues. V gave up 6 bases and J gave up 10 bases, with 19 bases separating them. Germline V gene sequence: CDR1 SGHDT, CDR2 YYEEEE. CDR3 residues: CASTQLAGARAFF. CDR3 sequence (DNA): TGTGCCAGCACCCAACTCGCCGGGGCTCGAGCTTTCTTT.

This clonotype has ten or more counts. With the library built for alpha chains, this beta chain is off target and its frequency is not meaningful. The chain recombines TRBV20-1 with TRBJ1-6, with TRBD1 identical over 12 bases. This CDR3 spans 15 amino acids. Germline V CDR1 and CDR2: DFQATT, SNEGSKA (reference sequence). Germline trimming cut 6 bases from V and 7 bases from J; bases unmatched to any gene: 7. CDR3 protein: CSARDRGLGNSPLHF. The CDR3 nucleotides are TGCAGTGCCAGGGACAGGGGGCTGGGGAATTCACCCCTCCACTTT.

By sample share, this clonotype is medium-sized. This beta chain is an unintended read in a library built for alpha chains; its size means little. This chain connects TRBV7-3 to TRBJ2-1, with D possibly TRBD1 on 5 matching bases. Trimming removed 5 bases at V and 1 base at J, with 15 bases between. Germline V lookup: CDR1 SGHTA, CDR2 FQGTGA. This CDR3 comprises 16 residues. The CDR3 DNA reads as TGTGCCAGCAGCCAGGGCAGTGGGCCTTCCTACAATGAGCAGTTCTTC. This encodes CASSQGSGPSYNEQFF.

Ten or more counts support this clonotype. Within a library made for alpha chains, this beta chain is off target, and its count is uninformative. The J gene is TRBJ2-7, the V gene TRBV12-3 or TRBV12-4; 8 nucleotides line up with TRBD2. Trimming cost V 7 bases and J 0 bases; bases outside gene matches: 8. The CDR3 loop spans 15 amino acids. The CDR3 spells CASTDMRGDSYEQYF. Here the CDR3 DNA reads TGTGCCAGCACCGATATGCGGGGGGACTCCTACGAGCAGTACTTC.

Notes on this clonotype: This beta chain is a stray sequence in a library constructed for alpha chains; its clone size is not meaningful. This sequence joins TRBV20-1 and TRBJ1-5, with 10 bases identical to TRBD1. Trimming removed 2 bases from V and 0 bases from J; junction bases left unmatched: 10. The germline CDR1 and CDR2 sequences are DFQATT and SNEGSKA (reference sequence). This CDR3 is 18 amino acids long. Here the CDR3 reads CSARTPGQGFYSNQPQHF. DNA of the CDR3: TGCAGTGCTAGAACACCGGGACAGGGGTTTTATAGCAATCAGCCCCAGCATTTT.

Notes on this clonotype: This beta chain lies outside the target of a library built for alpha chains; its clone size means little. This chain links TRBV4-1 with TRBJ1-5; D gene unclear. The CDR3 is 13 residues long. Looked up from germline, CDR1 is MGHRA and CDR2 is YSYEKL. Deletions cut 2 bases from V and 8 bases from J, with 10 bases between. The CDR3 DNA reads as TGCGCCAGCAGCCAACGAGATAGCAAGCCCCAGCATTTT. Translated: CASSQRDSKPQHF.

This clonotype was recorded many times. The library was designed around alpha chains, so this beta chain is a stray read whose abundance carries little weight. The chain employs TRBV20-1 and TRBJ1-2; maybe TRBD1 (5 bases). Germline V CDR1 and CDR2: DFQATT, SNEGSKA (reference sequence). V was pared by 5 bases and J by 4 bases, with 23 bases between. The CDR3 length is 16 residues. CDR3 bases: TGCAGTGCTTCCCCTTCGGCGGGGCAAATTATCTATGGCTACACCTTC. It codes for CSASPSAGQIIYGYTF.

This clonotype was recorded at least ten times. In a library made to pick up alpha chains, this beta chain is a stray read with a size that means little. The rearrangement uses TRBV29-1 and TRBJ2-7, with D perhaps TRBD1 (5 bases). In germline, CDR1 is SQVTM, CDR2 ANQGSEA. V was pared by 6 bases and J by 4 bases, with 10 bases between. The CDR3 runs to 11 residues. CDR3 sequence (DNA): TGCAGCGTCACAAGACAGTACGAGCAGTACTTC. Translating gives CSVTRQYEQYF.